The clone carrying this T cell receptor (beta chain) was counted a single time. V lost 11 bases to trimming and J lost 0 bases, with 14 bases between them. The CDR3 is 14 amino acids. Germline CDR1 reads LNHDA; CDR2 reads SQIVND (reference sequence). Genomic DNA was subjected to two-round multiplex PCR for amplification of TCR beta CDR3. Primers specific to each TRBV and TRBJ gene were used in first-round PCR. A single record per CDR3 protein comes from TCRdb applying MiXCR to the multiplex PCR reads. The sample yields about 14,000 distinct CDR3 sequences, approximately 53% seen once. These data are taken from a study of prognosis after radiotherapy for stage I lung cancer.

The sample was PBMCs, taken before or after stereotactic body radiation therapy (not recorded which). This chain links TRBV19 with TRBJ1-3; no reliable D call. This clonotype was obtained from a donor aged 50 or older with non-small cell lung cancer. This chain's CDR3 is CAARPTYSGNTIYF. In DNA form, the CDR3 reads TGTGCCGCCCGTCCAACTTACTCTGGAAACACCATATATTTT. The variable domain in full, with the rest retrieved from reference TRBV19 and TRBJ1-3, is DGGITQSPKYLFRKEGQNVTLSCEQNLNHDAMYWYRQDPGQGLRLIYYSQIVNDFQKGDIAEGYSVSREKKESFPLTVTSAQKNPTAFYLCAARPTYSGNTIYFGEGSWLTVV.